The 15 T cell receptor beta chains given below trace back to one sample, sequenced in a study of neurological immune-mediated disorders (dated by TCRdb to the late 2010s). Libraries were prepared through 5' RACE. Sequenced using an Illumina HiSeq 2500. TCRdb reprocessing: public reads trimmed at Q25 with fastp, clones called with MiXCR, in-frame beta chains kept. Entries are consolidated by CDR3 protein sequence, retaining the most common genes and DNA. This sample comprises tens of thousands of distinct CDR3 sequences, 2.5% to 3% of them detected only once. The ten largest clones take up roughly 1.2% of the sample. The source material was PBMCs. Receptor source: a woman aged 25 to 39 with multiple sclerosis.

Comments on this clonotype: This CDR3 is missing its conserved last phenylalanine or tryptophan, likely due to a read error. The rearrangement uses TRBV29-1 and TRBJ1-1; D perhaps matches TRBD1 (6 bases). CDR1 is SQVTM and CDR2 is ANQGSEA in the germline V gene. There are 13 residues in the CDR3. V lost 4 bases, J lost 0 bases, and 9 bases lay in between. CDR3 in amino acids: CSVVQGLNTEAFN. The CDR3 nucleotides are TGCAGCGTTGTACAGGGATTGAACACTGAAGCTTTCAAT.

Ten or more counts support this clonotype. This chain joins TRBV20-1 and TRBJ2-1; D gene unclear. CDR3 length: 16 residues. Germline loops: CDR1 DFQATT, CDR2 SNEGSKA (reference sequence). The V end was cut by 1 base, the J end by 0 bases, with 13 bases between. CDR3 sequence: CSARGLGRSSYNEQFF. The CDR3 nucleotides are TGCAGTGCTAGAGGCCTCGGGCGGAGCTCCTACAATGAGCAGTTCTTC.

This clonotype was observed many times. The chain combines TRBV5-1 with TRBJ2-1; D may be TRBD1 (6 bases). Germline V gene sequence: CDR1 SGHRS, CDR2 YFSETQ. Trimming pared 2 bases from V and 2 bases from J, leaving 8 bases between. The CDR3 is made up of 14 amino acids. CDR3 loop: CASSFGGAYNEQFF. As DNA, the CDR3 is TGCGCCAGCAGCTTTGGGGGCGCCTACAATGAGCAGTTCTTC.

This clonotype has ten or more counts. The V call is TRBV19, the J call TRBJ2-2; D uncertain. V dropped 4 bases and J dropped 4 bases, with 1 base sitting between them. The CDR3 runs to 11 residues. From germline, CDR1 is LNHDA and CDR2 SQIVND (reference sequence). CDR3 amino acids: CASSSTGELFF. The CDR3 nucleotides are TGTGCCAGTAGTAGCACCGGGGAGCTGTTTTTT.

This clonotype was observed many times. The chain has TRBV6-5 and TRBJ2-3; 8 bases are shared with TRBD2. V lost 2 bases and J lost 3; bases outside the gene matches: 1. The CDR3 length is 14 residues. Germline assignment: CDR1 MNHEY and CDR2 SVGAGI. The CDR3 loop is CASSYGTRTDTQYF. Written as DNA, the CDR3 is TGTGCCAGCAGTTACGGGACTAGAACAGATACGCAGTATTTT.

This clonotype was detected many times. The CDR3 nucleotides are TGTGCCAGCAGCCGGCCGGGACGTCTTAATGAAAAACTGTTTTTT. It is translated as CASSRPGRLNEKLFF. The gene calls are TRBV7-9 and TRBJ1-4; maybe TRBD1 (5 bases). The CDR3 has 15 amino acids. V was clipped by 5 bases and J by 4 bases, with 14 bases between them. Per the germline V gene, CDR1 is SEHNR and CDR2 is FQNEAQ (reference sequence). Variable domain in full (rest from reference TRBV7-9 and TRBJ1-4): DTGVSQNPRHKITKRGQNVTFRCDPISEHNRLYWYRQTLGQGPEFLTYFQNEAQLEKSRLLSDRFSAERPKGSFSTLEIQRTEQGDSAMYLCASSRPGRLNEKLFFGSGTQLSVL.

This clonotype was seen at least ten times. The chain is built from TRBV4-3 and TRBJ2-3; D is unclear. Germline V lookup: CDR1 LGHNA, CDR2 YSLEER. The CDR3 is made up of 15 amino acids. V was cut by 3 bases and J by 5 bases, with 15 bases left in between. The CDR3 reads CASSQETRSRDTQYF. Here the CDR3 DNA reads TGCGCCAGCAGCCAGGAGACGAGATCCAGAGATACGCAGTATTTT.

This clonotype was seen at least ten times. V and J are TRBV27 and TRBJ2-4; D is uncertain. The CDR3 consists of 15 residues. Germline V gene data show CDR1 as MNHEY and CDR2 as SMNVEV (reference sequence). V dropped 2 bases and J dropped 1 base, with 9 bases sitting between them. This CDR3 reads CASSLIGYAKNIQYF. The CDR3 nucleotides are TGTGCCAGCAGTTTAATAGGGTACGCCAAAAACATTCAGTACTTC.

This clonotype was observed many times. The V gene is TRBV28, the J gene TRBJ2-7; D perhaps matches TRBD1 (6 bases). The ends were cut back, 2 bases at V and 3 bases at J, with 8 bases in the middle. CDR1 and CDR2 (germline): MDHEN, SYDVKM. The CDR3 runs to 13 residues. CDR3 amino acids: CASSLGQIYEQYF. The CDR3 DNA reads TGTGCCAGCAGTTTAGGACAGATCTACGAGCAGTACTTC.

Ten or more counts support this clonotype. The genes are TRBV27 and TRBJ2-3; D call uncertain. CDR1 and CDR2 from the germline V gene are MNHEY and SMNVEV (reference sequence). The CDR3 covers 14 residues. V lost 0 bases, J lost 5 bases, and 9 bases lay in between. CDR3 in amino acids: CASSLSNAVDTQYF. DNA for the CDR3: TGTGCCAGCAGTTTATCGAACGCAGTAGATACGCAGTATTTT.

This clonotype was found many times. The V gene is TRBV7-2, the J gene TRBJ1-2; D is unresolved. Trimming shortened V by 3 bases and J by 9 bases, and 8 bases separated the two germline ends. Per germline, CDR1 SGHTA and CDR2 FQGNSA. There are 11 residues in the CDR3. CDR3 in amino acids: CASSFGVSYTF. DNA for the CDR3: TGTGCCAGCAGCTTTGGGGTGAGCTACACCTTC. The entire variable domain, with the rest obtained from reference TRBV7-2 and TRBJ1-2, is as follows: GAGVSQSPSNKVTEKGKDVELRCDPISGHTALYWYRQSLGQGLEFLIYFQGNSAPDKSGLPSDRFSAERTGGSVSTLTIQRTQQEDSAVYLCASSFGVSYTFGSGTRLTVV.

Ten or more counts support this clonotype. The chain has TRBV25-1 and TRBJ2-3, with D unresolved. CDR3 length equals 17 residues. Deletions cut 2 bases from V and 0 bases from J, with 15 bases between. CDR1 and CDR2 from the germline V gene are MGHDK and SYGVNS. The CDR3, as DNA: TGTGCCAGCAGTGAAGGTCCGCTAACCGCTAGCACAGATACGCAGTATTTT. Its protein is CASSEGPLTASTDTQYF.

This clonotype was seen repeatedly, ten times or more. J is TRBJ2-7 and V is TRBV19; perhaps TRBD1 as D (6 bases). V was cut by 5 bases and J by 4 bases, with 12 bases left in between. CDR1 is LNHDA and CDR2 is SQIVND in the germline V gene (reference sequence). This CDR3 is 13 amino acids long. For the CDR3, the DNA is TGTGCCAGTAGTGAGCGACAGGTATACGAGCAGTACTTC. Translating gives CASSERQVYEQYF. The variable domain in full, with the rest retrieved from reference TRBV19 and TRBJ2-7, is DGGITQSPKYLFRKEGQNVTLSCEQNLNHDAMYWYRQDPGQGLRLIYYSQIVNDFQKGDIAEGYSVSREKKESFPLTVTSAQKNPTAFYLCASSERQVYEQYFGPGTRLTVT.

This clonotype was counted ten times or more. The J gene is TRBJ2-1, the V gene TRBV7-2, with 8 positions matching TRBD1. The CDR3 is 16 residues long. V was clipped by 2 bases and J by 8 bases; unmatched bases: 11. Germline assignment: CDR1 SGHTA and CDR2 FQGNSA. The CDR3 DNA is TGTGCCAGCAGCTTAACCGGGGCAGGGGGCATCGATGAGCAGTTCTTC. Translated: CASSLTGAGGIDEQFF.

This clonotype has a count of ten or more. The V call is TRBV20-1, the J call TRBJ2-1, with 8 bases identical to TRBD1. Germline loops: CDR1 DFQATT, CDR2 SNEGSKA (reference sequence). Losses at the gene ends were 2 bases for V and 4 bases for J; bases not matched to a gene: 4. The CDR3 length is 14 residues. The CDR3 coding sequence is TGCAGTGCTAGAATGGGACAGGAATACAATGAGCAGTTCTTC. As protein: CSARMGQEYNEQFF.